The 24 T cell receptor beta chains reported below all come from one sample, sequenced in a study of cytomegalovirus exposure and HLA in healthy donors. PCR primers comprised 60 Vbeta and 13 Jbeta primers. Method: immunoSEQ multiplex PCR; TCRdb's copy keeps in-frame clones and lacks some. In the table there are some 180,000 clones, about 81% of which are singletons. The sequenced sample was PBMCs. These receptors came from a man aged 35 to 55 in good health and CMV-seronegative.

This chain links TRBV12-2 with TRBJ2-3; TRBD2 is the table's D call, not checked against the DNA. TRBV12-2 is marked as a pseudogene. The CDR3 sequence is 19 residues long. As DNA, the CDR3 is TGTGCAAGTCGCTTAGAATGGTTTCCCCCCGGGGGGGCGACAGATACGCAGTATTTT. As protein: CASRLEWFPPGGATDTQYF.

The rearrangement joins TRBV7-3 to TRBJ1-2, with D possibly matching TRBD1 (6 bases). The V gene's germline CDR1 is SGHTA and CDR2 FQGTGA. The CDR3 runs to 13 residues. V lost 5 bases and J lost 4, with 11 bases in between. The CDR3 coding sequence is TGTGCCAGCAGCCCCGACAGGAGCTATGGCTACACCTTC. Translating gives CASSPDRSYGYTF.

The CDR3 nucleotides read TGCGCCAGCAGCCAAGACAGGGATCCCTCCTACGAGCAGTACTTC. Translated, it gives CASSQDRDPSYEQYF. The chain couples TRBV4-1 to TRBJ2-7; D might be TRBD1 (5 bases). The CDR3 is made up of 15 amino acids. Trimming took 0 bases from V and 0 from J, leaving 9 bases between them. The germline CDR1 and CDR2 sequences are MGHRA and YSYEKL.

The J gene is TRBJ2-4, the V gene TRBV14, with D possibly being TRBD1 (5 bases). The V gene lost 2 bases and the J gene lost 0 bases, with 14 bases spanning the gap. Germline-derived CDR1 and CDR2 are SGHDN and FVKESK. The CDR3 length is 17 residues. CDR3 DNA sequence: TGTGCCAGCAGCCAACCCGGCCCGGACAAAGCCAAAAACATTCAGTACTTC. This encodes CASSQPGPDKAKNIQYF.

This clone appeared once. The chain carries TRBV5-4 and TRBJ1-2, with TRBD1 matching 9 bases. CDR1 and CDR2 from the germline V gene are SGHNT and YYREEE (reference sequence). V dropped 4 bases and J dropped 0; count of bases not matched to a gene: 13. The CDR3 extends over 18 amino acids. The CDR3 bases are TGTGCCAGCAGCCCTGGACAGGGGAAAAGTACCTCTAACTATGGCTACACCTTC. Protein: CASSPGQGKSTSNYGYTF.

V is TRBV11-2 and J is TRBJ1-1, with D maybe TRBD1 (6 bases). The CDR3 loop spans 15 amino acids. CDR1 and CDR2 from the germline V gene are SGHAT and FQNNGV. Trimming took 3 bases from V and 0 from J, leaving 11 bases between them. The CDR3 sequence is CASSLVGGMNTEAFF. The CDR3 DNA reads as TGTGCCAGCAGCTTGGTAGGGGGAATGAACACTGAAGCTTTCTTT.

Details on this clone: Mismatch with germline at one junction end may stem from a read error. This sequence joins TRBV27 and TRBJ2-5, with D perhaps TRBD1 (6 bases). The germline V gene encodes CDR1 MNHEY and CDR2 SMNVEV (reference sequence). The CDR3 is 16 amino acids. The CDR3 DNA sequence: TGTGCCAGCAGTGTAGAGGAGTCGACAGGTCAAGGGACCCAGTACTTC. Its protein is CASSVEESTGQGTQYF.

The rearrangement joins TRBV4-3 to TRBJ1-2, with 8 bases that match TRBD1. V lost 4 bases, J lost 8 bases, and 12 bases stayed unmatched. Germline V CDR1 and CDR2: LGHNA, YSLEER. This CDR3 contains 15 residues. The chain's CDR3 is CASSRVGQGKRGYTF. The CDR3, as DNA: TGCGCCAGCAGCCGGGTTGGACAGGGAAAACGGGGCTACACCTTC.

This chain uses TRBV6-1 with TRBJ2-7, with 7 nucleotides matching TRBD2. The germline V gene has CDR1 MNHNS and CDR2 SASEGT. The trim removed 7 bases at V and 4 bases at J, leaving 7 bases unmatched. CDR3 length: 13 residues. CDR3 region: CASTGGVNYEQYF. DNA of the CDR3: TGTGCCAGCACTGGGGGGGTAAATTACGAGCAGTACTTC.

Comment on this clone: This CDR3 is also generated by other DNA sequences in the sample. J is TRBJ1-1 and V is TRBV19, with TRBD1 matching 7 bases. CDR1 is LNHDA, CDR2 SQIVND, per germline (reference sequence). The CDR3 runs 12 residues. The trim removed 8 bases at V and 5 bases at J, leaving 5 bases unmatched. DNA of the CDR3: TGTGCCAGTTCCGAACAGGGGACTGAAGCTTTCTTT. Protein product: CASSEQGTEAFF.

As regards this clone: At one end, the junction sequence differs from germline, possibly due to a read error. The genes are TRBV7-7 and TRBJ2-1, with a weak D call TRBD2 (5 bases). Germline V gene sequence: CDR1 SSHAT, CDR2 FNYEAQ (reference sequence). This CDR3 spans 13 amino acids. CDR3 DNA: TGTGCTAGCAGCTTAGAACGGGGAAGTGAGCAGTTCTTC. Its protein product is CASSLERGSEQFF.

This chain joins TRBV30 and TRBJ1-2; TRBD1 might be the D (6 bases). The CDR3 is 12 amino acids. Trimming cost V 5 bases and J 8 bases, with 15 bases left between them. Germline CDR1 is GTSNPN and CDR2 is SVGIG (reference sequence). The chain's CDR3 is CAWVRTVGGYTF. The CDR3 DNA is TGTGCCTGGGTTCGGACAGTTGGAGGCTACACCTTC.

This chain joins TRBV7-2 and TRBJ1-1, with 7 nucleotides matching TRBD1. Per the germline V gene, CDR1 is SGHTA and CDR2 is FQGNSA. This CDR3 comprises 15 residues. V lost 4 bases, J lost 8 bases, and 13 bases stayed unmatched. The CDR3 bases are TGTGCCAGCAGCTCCGTCGGGACAGCCCCTGTCGAAGCTTTCTTT. This codes for CASSSVGTAPVEAFF.

The chain combines TRBV28 with TRBJ2-5; 8 bases are a match to TRBD1. The CDR3 extends over 15 amino acids. Germline CDR1 and CDR2: MDHEN and SYDVKM. V lost 4 bases to trimming and J lost 5 bases; unmatched junction nucleotides: 9. The CDR3 DNA reads as TGTGCCAGCAGTTCTCAGACAGGGGCGGGGGAGACCCAGTACTTC. The encoded protein is CASSSQTGAGETQYF.

V and J are TRBV28 and TRBJ1-2; a possible D gene is TRBD1 (5 bases). CDR3 length equals 14 residues. Germline-derived CDR1 and CDR2 are MDHEN and SYDVKM. Trimming removed 2 bases at V and 4 bases at J, with 11 bases between. CDR3 in amino acids: CASSLPGRVYGYTF. The CDR3 bases are TGTGCCAGCAGTTTACCTGGCAGGGTCTATGGCTACACCTTC.

The gene calls are TRBV6-6 and TRBJ2-7; 11 bases line up with TRBD1. Per the germline V gene, CDR1 is MNHNY and CDR2 is SVGAGI (reference sequence). V lost 6 bases to trimming and J lost 3 bases; unmatched junction nucleotides: 10. There are 16 residues in the CDR3. The CDR3 here is CASSQGQGATIYEQYF. Written as DNA, the CDR3 is TGTGCCAGCAGCCAAGGACAGGGGGCCACCATCTACGAGCAGTACTTC.

V and J are TRBV28 and TRBJ2-6; 7 bases match TRBD1. Trimming at V came to 5 bases and at J to 2 bases, leaving 15 bases not matched to a gene. The CDR3 extends over 19 amino acids. CDR1 and CDR2 (germline): MDHEN, SYDVKM. CDR3 bases: TGTGCCAGCAGTCCGATGGACAGGAACCCGGCTGCTGGGGCCAACGTCCTGACTTTC. It yields the protein CASSPMDRNPAAGANVLTF.

This sequence joins TRBV6-5 and TRBJ2-7, with 9 nucleotides matching TRBD1. V was clipped by 6 bases and J by 3 bases; unmatched bases: 3. The CDR3 has 13 residues. From germline, CDR1 is MNHEY and CDR2 SVGAGI. The CDR3 loop is CASRTGGGYEQYF. The CDR3 DNA is TGTGCCAGCAGGACAGGGGGGGGCTACGAGCAGTACTTC.

This chain connects TRBV15 to TRBJ2-7; the match to TRBD1 covers 7 bases. The CDR3 sequence is 15 residues long. Germline loops: CDR1 LNHNV, CDR2 YYDKDF (reference sequence). V was clipped by 8 bases and J by 1 base; unmatched bases: 11. The CDR3 DNA reads TGTGCCACCCCTAATCTGGACAGGATTTCCTACGAGCAGTACTTC. It codes for CATPNLDRISYEQYF.

This clone was recorded a few times. This chain uses TRBV5-1 with TRBJ2-5; possible D gene TRBD1, 6 bases. V gave up 1 base and J gave up 3 bases, with 7 bases separating them. The CDR3 contains 13 residues. Germline CDR1 reads SGHRS; CDR2 reads YFSETQ. This CDR3 is CASSLNREETQYF. The CDR3 DNA reads TGCGCCAGCAGCTTGAACAGGGAAGAGACCCAGTACTTC.

The chain couples TRBV7-2 to TRBJ2-1; 8 bases are a match to TRBD2. CDR3 length: 13 residues. Trimming removed 3 bases from V and 14 bases from J; junction bases left unmatched: 9. Germline CDR1 is SGHTA and CDR2 is FQGNSA. For the CDR3, the DNA is TGTGCCAGCAGCTTTGGCGGAGCGGGAGTTGAGTTCTTC. Residues: CASSFGGAGVEFF.

This chain links TRBV5-1 with TRBJ1-2; a possible D gene is TRBD1 (6 bases). Germline CDR1 SGHRS, CDR2 YFSETQ. This CDR3 has 15 residues. V lost 1 base, J lost 8 bases, and 18 bases lay in between. The CDR3 DNA sequence: TGCGCCAGCAGCTTGAACAGGGCCGCTCCGGAGGGCTACACCTTC. Translated, it gives CASSLNRAAPEGYTF. The full variable domain, completed using reference TRBV5-1 and TRBJ1-2, is KAGVTQTPRYLIKTRGQQVTLSCSPISGHRSVSWYQQTPGQGLQFLFEYFSETQRNKGNFPGRFSGRQFSNSRSEMNVSTLELGDSALYLCASSLNRAAPEGYTFGSGTRLTVV.

This clone was seen more than once but under ten times. The rearrangement joins TRBV5-1 to TRBJ1-1, with D possibly matching TRBD1 (5 bases). Germline V CDR1 and CDR2: SGHRS, YFSETQ. CDR3 size: 14 residues. The germline V and J ends were trimmed by 6 bases and 4 bases, with 16 bases remaining between them. The CDR3 protein is CASTPNLGGTEAFF. In DNA form, the CDR3 reads TGCGCCAGCACCCCAAACCTCGGGGGCACTGAAGCTTTCTTT.

This chain connects TRBV19 to TRBJ1-5; D ambiguous. The length of the CDR3 is 13 residues. Germline V gene data show CDR1 as LNHDA and CDR2 as SQIVND (reference sequence). The germline V and J ends were trimmed by 1 base and 6 bases, with 7 bases remaining between them. CDR3 DNA sequence: TGTGCCAGTAGTATAGCTGTGTTTCAGCCCCAGCATTTT. Translated, it gives CASSIAVFQPQHF.